Below are 3 T cell receptor beta chains sequenced from a single sample in a study of regulatory T cells in long-lasting Graves disease (dated by TCRdb to about 2021). The time point label of this sample denotes: newly diagnosed GD, antithyroid drugs for less than 3 months. RNA was extracted from PBMCs in TRIzol for both TCR sequencing and RNA sequencing. Library generation was performed with multiplex PCR. The sample was run on an Illumina HiSeq 4000. TCR beta libraries were built with iRepertoire HTBI primers and Arm-PCR amplification of CDR3 regions. TCRdb trimmed the raw reads at Q25, called clones with MiXCR and kept productive beta chains. Rows merge per CDR3 protein into single entries with the most common DNA and genes. The sample yields about 350,000 distinct CDR3 sequences; around 17% were counted once. The ten largest clones take up roughly 27% of the sample. The same data also went into a second study, on T cells in Graves' hyperthyroidism and ophthalmopathy.

The sample here was peripheral blood mononuclear cells (PBMCs), taken at new diagnosis, from a patient treated with antithyroid drugs. Source of these receptors: a man aged 40-49 years with Graves disease. Donor details come from another sample of the same person, matched by shared clones.

This clonotype appeared many times. This chain links TRBV4-2 with TRBJ2-2; 7 nucleotides align to TRBD2. The V and J ends lost 0 bases and 0 bases, in that order; junction bases with no gene match: 4. The germline CDR1 and CDR2 sequences are LGHNA and YNFKEQ. The CDR3 runs to 17 residues. Here the CDR3 reads CASSQEKRGTNTGELFF. Here the CDR3 DNA reads TGTGCCAGCAGCCAAGAGAAGCGGGGTACGAACACCGGGGAGCTGTTTTTT.

This clonotype has ten or more counts. This sequence joins TRBV11-2 and TRBJ2-3; 7 bases agree with TRBD2. This CDR3 region has 17 residues. In germline, CDR1 is SGHAT, CDR2 FQNNGV. After removal of 3 bases from V and 0 bases from J, the junction contained 9 bases not matched to a gene. CDR3 DNA sequence: TGTGCCAGCAGCTTGGGCATGACTAGCAGAAGCACAGATACGCAGTATTTT. The encoded protein is CASSLGMTSRSTDTQYF.

This clonotype was observed many times. V is TRBV11-3 and J is TRBJ2-3, with no clear D. The ends were cut back, 5 bases at V and 4 bases at J, with 10 bases in the middle. Germline-derived CDR1 and CDR2 are SGHNT and YENEEA. CDR3 length equals 13 residues. The CDR3 DNA follows: TGTGCCAGCAGCCCTGGACCCTCAGATACGCAGTATTTT. This gives the protein CASSPGPSDTQYF.